The T cell receptor (beta chain) described here comes from a study of T-cell reconstitution after alpha-beta-depleted transplantation in children (TCRdb year 2016). Regarding the research as a whole: Using TCR repertoire profiling, the study followed T-cell immune reconstitution in a quantitative way in children after TCRalphabeta/CD19-depleted allogeneic hematopoietic cell transplantation.

Libraries came from PCR. The sequencer was an Illumina HiSeq 2500. To normalize quantification of the TCRbeta repertoire, the TCR libraries were built with molecular barcoding that relied on unique molecular identifiers. Through fastp at Q25 and MiXCR, TCRdb rebuilt clones from the public reads, retaining in-frame beta chains. Merged by CDR3 protein, the rows form single entries marked with the most common genes and DNA. This sample lists 140,000 or so distinct CDR3 sequences; roughly 9% were detected once. Roughly 20% of the sample comes from the top ten. Overall study outcomes, separate from this receptor: The apparently early alphabetaT-cell count recovery about two months after transplant was reportedly dependent on only several hundred rapidly expanded clones derived from non-depleted graft cells. Hyperexpanded clone frequencies declined over subsequent months; after one year, T-cell counts and TCRbeta diversity were mostly attributed to newly produced T cells. In some patients, high TCRbeta diversity at day 60 was attributed to recipient T cells and intrathymic progenitors that had survived conditioning.

From the germline V gene, CDR1 is SGHTA and CDR2 is FQGNSA. The germline V end is reduced by 5 bases and the J end by 16 bases; junction bases left unmatched: 16. Spanning cysteine to phenylalanine, the CDR3 consists of 14 amino acids. Only the CDR3 portion is preserved as DNA: 42 bases, with reading frame beginning at the first base. The sample's treatment or condition, from its label and the paper: allogeneic hematopoietic cell transplantation with graft depleted of TCRalphabeta T cells and CD19 B cells. Transplant recipients were children who received TCRalphabeta/CD19-depleted allogeneic hematopoietic cell grafts. This clonotype was seen many times. It has no known antigen specificity. No base-level quality is on record; no much larger clone is a single base apart.

This TCR was recovered from a female patient aged 2 to 10 who had a stem cell transplant for congenital amegakaryocytic thrombocytopenia, so the T cells may come from the graft donor. The chain is encoded by TRBV7-2 joined to TRBJ2-1; TRBD2 lines up with 8 middle nucleotides. This sample comprised PBMCs, mostly from graft donor cells, obtained 180 days after TCRalphabeta/CD19-depleted stem cell transplant. The nucleotide sequence reads as follows: TGTGCCAGCAGCCCGGGACTAGTTTTTACCTCGGGCTTCTTC. Translated, this gives CASSPGLVFTSGFF. Reference TRBV7-2 and TRBJ2-1 proteins supply the regions before and after the CDR3; the full variable domain is: GAGVSQSPSNKVTEKGKDVELRCDPISGHTALYWYRQSLGQGLEFLIYFQGNSAPDKSGLPSDRFSAERTGGSVSTLTIQRTQQEDSAVYLCASSPGLVFTSGFFGPGTRLTVL.